This T cell receptor (beta chain) was captured by sequencing in a study of vaccination and CD4 T cells after COVID-19. On the study more broadly: Each control culture was treated with a CEFX pool, an HIV-1 Nef pool, or no peptide.

This CDR3 contains 15 residues. V gave up 5 bases and J gave up 5 bases, with 16 bases separating them. Germline CDR1 is LNHDA and CDR2 is SQIVND (reference sequence). In the case of this clonotype: The antigen remains undetermined.

Treatment: approximately nine-day PBMC culture with coronavirus spike peptide pools or control peptides (ViraFEST assay). These CD4+ T cells came from an unexposed donor, sampled before the COVID-19 pandemic (2011-2018). At the Johns Hopkins FTIC core, DNA taken from cultured CD4+ T cells was sequenced by way of the Oncomine TCR Beta short-read assay. Via MiXCR, TCRdb re-called the PCR reads, giving one row per CDR3 protein. Of 4,000 or so distinct CDR3 sequences in the sample, 29% were seen once. Sequencing was done on a sample of CD4+ T cells from blood, cultured in vitro. The origin of this receptor is a human donor in good health. The chain employs TRBV19 and TRBJ1-5; no clear D. The CDR3 sequence is CASSPRQRFDQPQHF. The DNA of the CDR3 is TGTGCCAGTAGTCCTAGGCAGCGTTTCGATCAGCCCCAGCATTTT.